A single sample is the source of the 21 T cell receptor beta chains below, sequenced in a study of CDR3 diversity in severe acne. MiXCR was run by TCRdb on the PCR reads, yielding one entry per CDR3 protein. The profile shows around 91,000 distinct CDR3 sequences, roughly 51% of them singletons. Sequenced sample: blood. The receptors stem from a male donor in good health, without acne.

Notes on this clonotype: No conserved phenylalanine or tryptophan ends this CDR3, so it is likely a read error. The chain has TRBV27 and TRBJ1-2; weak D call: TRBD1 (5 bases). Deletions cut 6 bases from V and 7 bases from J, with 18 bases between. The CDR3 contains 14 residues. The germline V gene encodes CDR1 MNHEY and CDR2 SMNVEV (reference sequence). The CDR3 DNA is TGTGCCAGCAGGGGTTCTGGGACCATGGGTGGCTACACCCTC. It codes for CASRGSGTMGGYTL.

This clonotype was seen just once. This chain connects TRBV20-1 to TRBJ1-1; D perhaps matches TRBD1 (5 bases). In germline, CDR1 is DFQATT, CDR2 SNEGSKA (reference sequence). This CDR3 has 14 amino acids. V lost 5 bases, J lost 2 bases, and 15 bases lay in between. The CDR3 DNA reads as TGCAGTGCTTACATGGAGGGGTTAAACACTGAAGCTTTCTTT. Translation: CSAYMEGLNTEAFF.

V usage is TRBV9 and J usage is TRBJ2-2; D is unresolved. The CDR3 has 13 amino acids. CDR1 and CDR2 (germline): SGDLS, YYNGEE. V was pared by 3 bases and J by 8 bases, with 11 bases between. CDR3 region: CASSGLGLGELFF. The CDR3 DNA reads TGTGCCAGCAGCGGTCTAGGTTTGGGGGAGCTGTTTTTT.

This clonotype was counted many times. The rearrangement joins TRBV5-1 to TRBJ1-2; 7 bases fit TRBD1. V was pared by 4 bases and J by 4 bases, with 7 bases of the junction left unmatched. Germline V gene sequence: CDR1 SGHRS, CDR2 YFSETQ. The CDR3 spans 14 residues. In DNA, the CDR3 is TGCGCCAGCAGCACGGACAGGCTCCGCTATGGCTACACCTTC. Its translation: CASSTDRLRYGYTF.

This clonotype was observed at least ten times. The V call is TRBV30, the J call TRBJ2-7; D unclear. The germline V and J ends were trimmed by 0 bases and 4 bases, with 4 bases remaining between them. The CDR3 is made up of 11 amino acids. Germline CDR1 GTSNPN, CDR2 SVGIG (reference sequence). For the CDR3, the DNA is TGTGCCTGGAGTGTCCAGTACGAGCAGTACTTC. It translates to CAWSVQYEQYF.

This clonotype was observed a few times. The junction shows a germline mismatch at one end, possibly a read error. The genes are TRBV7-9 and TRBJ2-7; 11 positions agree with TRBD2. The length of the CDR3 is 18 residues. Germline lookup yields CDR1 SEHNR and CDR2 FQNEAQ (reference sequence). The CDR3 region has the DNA TGCGCCAGCAGCCAAGGATTCGCGGGACTAGCGGCCGTTGACCGGCAGTACTTC. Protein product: CASSQGFAGLAAVDRQYF.

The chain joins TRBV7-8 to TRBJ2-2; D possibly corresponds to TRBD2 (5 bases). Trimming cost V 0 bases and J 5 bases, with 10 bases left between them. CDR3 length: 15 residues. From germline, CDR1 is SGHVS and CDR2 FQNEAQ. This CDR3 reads CASSLAGADTGELFF. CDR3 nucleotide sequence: TGTGCCAGCAGCTTAGCGGGAGCGGATACCGGGGAGCTGTTTTTT.

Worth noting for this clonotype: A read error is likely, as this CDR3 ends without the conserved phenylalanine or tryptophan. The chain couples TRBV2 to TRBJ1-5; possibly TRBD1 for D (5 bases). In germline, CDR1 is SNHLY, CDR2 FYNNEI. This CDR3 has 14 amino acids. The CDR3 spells CTSREGLPNQPQHL. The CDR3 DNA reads TGTACCAGCAGGGAGGGCCTTCCCAACCAGCCCCAGCATCTC.

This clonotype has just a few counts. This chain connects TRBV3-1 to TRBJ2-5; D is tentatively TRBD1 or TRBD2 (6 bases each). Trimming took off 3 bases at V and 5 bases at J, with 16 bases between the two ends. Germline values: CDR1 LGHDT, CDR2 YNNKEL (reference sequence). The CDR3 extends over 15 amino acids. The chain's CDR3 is CASSQTGGGRETQYF. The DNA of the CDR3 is TGTGCCAGCAGCCAGACAGGAGGGGGAAGGGAGACCCAGTACTTC.

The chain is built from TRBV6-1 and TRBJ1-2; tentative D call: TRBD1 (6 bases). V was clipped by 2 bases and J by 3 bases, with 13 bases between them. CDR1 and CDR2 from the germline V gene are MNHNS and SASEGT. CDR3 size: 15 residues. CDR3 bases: TGTGCCAGCAGTGAAAGAGCGGAGGGGGACTATGGCTACACCTTC. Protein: CASSERAEGDYGYTF.

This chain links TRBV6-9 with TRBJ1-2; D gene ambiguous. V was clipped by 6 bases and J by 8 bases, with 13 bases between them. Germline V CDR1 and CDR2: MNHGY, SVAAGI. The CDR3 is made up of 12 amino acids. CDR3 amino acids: CASRLPLAGYTF. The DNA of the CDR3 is TGTGCCAGCAGGCTGCCTCTTGCGGGCTACACCTTC.

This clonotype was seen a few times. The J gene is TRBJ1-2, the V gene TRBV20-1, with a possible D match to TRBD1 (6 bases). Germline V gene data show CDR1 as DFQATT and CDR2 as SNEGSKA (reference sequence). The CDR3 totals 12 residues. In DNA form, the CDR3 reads TGCAGCGCCTCCCGGGGGGCTAAAGGCTACACCTTC. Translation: CSASRGAKGYTF.

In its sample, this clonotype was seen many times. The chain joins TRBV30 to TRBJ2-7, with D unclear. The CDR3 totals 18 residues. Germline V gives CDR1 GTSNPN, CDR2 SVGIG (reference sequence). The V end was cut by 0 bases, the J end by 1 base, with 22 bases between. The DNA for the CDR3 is TGTGCCTGGAGTGTATACTCGGGCGGATTGAAGTTGTCCTACGAGCAGTACTTC. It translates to CAWSVYSGGLKLSYEQYF.

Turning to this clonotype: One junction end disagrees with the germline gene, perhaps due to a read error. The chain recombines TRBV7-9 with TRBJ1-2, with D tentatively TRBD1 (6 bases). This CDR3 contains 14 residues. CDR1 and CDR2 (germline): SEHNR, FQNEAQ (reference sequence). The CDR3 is CASSFQPGEQGFYF. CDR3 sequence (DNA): TGTGCCAGCAGCTTCCAACCAGGGGAGCAGGGTTTTTACTTC.

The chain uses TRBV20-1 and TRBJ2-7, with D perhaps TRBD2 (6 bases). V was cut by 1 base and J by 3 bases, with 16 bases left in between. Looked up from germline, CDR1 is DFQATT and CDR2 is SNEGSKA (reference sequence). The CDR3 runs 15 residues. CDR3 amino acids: CSARVKGLTVYEQYF. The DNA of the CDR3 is TGCAGTGCTAGAGTCAAAGGACTAACGGTCTACGAGCAGTACTTC.

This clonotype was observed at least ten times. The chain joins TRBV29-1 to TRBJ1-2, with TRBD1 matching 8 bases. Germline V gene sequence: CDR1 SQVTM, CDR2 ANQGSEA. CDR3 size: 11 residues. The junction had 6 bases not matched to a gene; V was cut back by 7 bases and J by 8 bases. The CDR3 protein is CSGSGGSGYTF. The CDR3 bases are TGCAGCGGGTCAGGGGGCAGCGGCTACACCTTC. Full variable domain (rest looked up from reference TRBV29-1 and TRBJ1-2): SAVISQKPSRDICQRGTSLTIQCQVDSQVTMMFWYRQQPGQSLTLIATANQGSEATYESGFVIDKFPISRPNLTFSTLTVSNMSPEDSSIYLCSGSGGSGYTFGSGTRLTVV.

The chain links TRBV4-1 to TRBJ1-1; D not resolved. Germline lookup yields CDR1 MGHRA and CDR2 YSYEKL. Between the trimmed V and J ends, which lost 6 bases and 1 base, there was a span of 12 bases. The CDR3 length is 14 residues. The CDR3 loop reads CASRRKGENTEAFF. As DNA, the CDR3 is TGCGCCAGCAGGAGGAAGGGAGAGAACACTGAAGCTTTCTTT.

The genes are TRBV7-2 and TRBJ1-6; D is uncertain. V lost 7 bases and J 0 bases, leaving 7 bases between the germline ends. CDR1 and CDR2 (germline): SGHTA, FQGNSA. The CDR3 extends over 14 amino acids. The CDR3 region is CASTLCSYNSPLHF. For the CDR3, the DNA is TGTGCCAGCACACTGTGCTCCTATAATTCACCCCTCCACTTT.

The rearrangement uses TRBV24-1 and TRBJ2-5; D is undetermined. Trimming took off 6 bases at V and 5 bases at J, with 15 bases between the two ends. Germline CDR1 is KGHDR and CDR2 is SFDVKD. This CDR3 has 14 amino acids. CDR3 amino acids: CATSKTRWNETQYF. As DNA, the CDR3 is TGTGCCACCAGTAAAACTCGGTGGAATGAGACCCAGTACTTC.

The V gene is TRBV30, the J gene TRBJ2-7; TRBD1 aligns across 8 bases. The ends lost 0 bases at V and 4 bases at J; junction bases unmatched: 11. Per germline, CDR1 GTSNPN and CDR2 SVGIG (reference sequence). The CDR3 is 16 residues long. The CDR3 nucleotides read TGTGCCTGGAGTGTCCTCGGACAGGGTGCCTCTTACGAGCAGTACTTC. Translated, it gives CAWSVLGQGASYEQYF.

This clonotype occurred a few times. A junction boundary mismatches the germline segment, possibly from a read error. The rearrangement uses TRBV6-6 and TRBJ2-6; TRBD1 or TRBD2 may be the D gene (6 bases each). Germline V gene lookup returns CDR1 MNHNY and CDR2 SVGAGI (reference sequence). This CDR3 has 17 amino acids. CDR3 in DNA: TGTGCCAGCACGCGGGACACCATCCGCGGTGGGGCCAGCGTCCTGACTTTC. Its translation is CASTRDTIRGGASVLTF.